This is a list of T cell receptor beta chains from one sample in a study of CD8 T cells in ankylosing spondylitis. TCRdb fed the 5' RACE reads into MiXCR, producing one record per CDR3 protein. The table includes 6,000 to 7,500 distinct CDR3 sequences, around 2.8% detected once. What was sequenced was blood, either unsorted or a sorted T cell fraction (not recorded which). The receptors originated from a female donor with ankylosing spondylitis or in good health (not recorded which). Each CDR3 is given with its conserved first and last residue. D genes are given only for firm matches. Not all rows give a size; the values are once, few, many and, for expanded clones, a class.

DNA	CDR3	V	size	J	D
TGTGCCAGCAGCGTAGACCCAGGGACCGGCTACACCTTC	CASSVDPGTGYTF	TRBV9	many	TRBJ1-2	NA
TGTGCCAGCAGTTACTCCCTACCGCCCAACCAAGAGACCCAGTTCTTC	CASSYSLPPNQETQFF	TRBV6-5	NA	TRBJ2-1	NA
TGTGCCAGCAGCGTTGACAGGGATACGCAGTATTTT	CASSVDRDTQYF	TRBV9	many	TRBJ2-3	NA
TGTGCCAGCAGCGTAAAGGTACTAGCGGGAGCCTATGAGCAGTTCTTC	CASSVKVLAGAYEQFF	TRBV9	many	TRBJ2-1	TRBD2
TGTGCCAGCAGCGTAGAAGGAGAAACTGAAGCTTTCTTT	CASSVEGETEAFF	TRBV9	medium-sized	TRBJ1-1	NA
TGTGCCAGCAGCGTCGGTTTTGGCACTGAAGCTTTCTTT	CASSVGFGTEAFF	TRBV9	few	TRBJ1-1	NA
TGTGCCAGCAGCGTAGCCGGACTAGCGGGAGAGGAGGGCTCACAGTATTTT	CASSVAGLAGEEGSQYF	TRBV9	many	TRBJ2-3	TRBD2
TGTGCCAGCAGCGTAGACGCGGGAGGTTCGCGAGAGCAGTACTTC	CASSVDAGGSREQYF	TRBV9	medium-sized	TRBJ2-7	TRBD2
TGTGCCAGCAGCGCCTTAGCGGGACAGATGGCCGGGGAGCTGTTTTTT	CASSALAGQMAGELFF	TRBV9	many	TRBJ2-2	NA
TGTGCCAGCAGCGTAGCTACGAAGGGGGTACCGGACAAGAACACCGGGGAGCTGTTTTTT	CASSVATKGVPDKNTGELFF	TRBV9	many	TRBJ2-2	NA
TGTGCCAGCAGAGCCGGGACTAGCGGGGAGGGCTACAATGAGCAGTTCTTC	CASRAGTSGEGYNEQFF	TRBV9	many	TRBJ2-1	TRBD2
TGTGCCAGCAGCGTAGCGAACACTGAAGCTTTCTTT	CASSVANTEAFF	TRBV9	many	TRBJ1-1	NA
TGTGCCAGCAGTGGAACAAACTCCTACGAGCAGTACTTC	CASSGTNSYEQYF	TRBV9	many	TRBJ2-7	NA
TGTGCCAGCAGCGCCGGACAGGGGTTTTCCTACGAGCAGTACTTC	CASSAGQGFSYEQYF	TRBV9	many	TRBJ2-7	TRBD1
TGTGCCAGCAGCGTCCCGGGACTAGCGCTCCTTTTATACAATGAGCAGTTCTTC	CASSVPGLALLLYNEQFF	TRBV7-3	many	TRBJ2-1	TRBD2
TGTGCCAGCAGCATAGCCGCCACGGACAGGGACCACGAGCAGTACTTC	CASSIAATDRDHEQYF	TRBV9	many	TRBJ2-7	TRBD1
TGTGCCAGCAGCGAACCCCGGGACGGGACTAACACAGATACGCAGTATTTT	CASSEPRDGTNTDTQYF	TRBV9	many	TRBJ2-3	TRBD2
TGTGCCAGCAGCGTAGCCCGACTAGCGGGAGGCCCCGCGTTGACAGATACGCAGTATTTT	CASSVARLAGGPALTDTQYF	TRBV9	many	TRBJ2-3	TRBD2
TGTGCCAGCAGCGTACAGGACGGCCTCACAGATACGCAGTATTTT	CASSVQDGLTDTQYF	TRBV9	many	TRBJ2-3	NA
TGTGCCAGCAGCCCACAAGGAGGGACTGAAGCTTTCTTT	CASSPQGGTEAFF	TRBV9	NA	TRBJ1-1	NA
TGTGCCAGCAGTGTTACAGGGTATGATACGCAGTATTTT	CASSVTGYDTQYF	TRBV9	large	TRBJ2-3	NA
TGTGCCACCAGTCTTGCGAACACCGGGGAGCCGTTTTTT	CATSLANTGEPFF	TRBV24-1	NA	TRBJ2-2	NA
TGTGCCAGCAGTGGCGGGGGGGCCCACGACAATGAGCAGTTCTTC	CASSGGGAHDNEQFF	TRBV9	medium-sized	TRBJ2-1	TRBD2
TGTGCCAGCAGCGTAGATCTGGACAGCTTCTCTGGGGCCAACGTCCTGACTTTC	CASSVDLDSFSGANVLTF	TRBV9	many	TRBJ2-6	NA
TGTGCCAGCAGCCGAGATCCTTTGGATGAGCAGTTCTTC	CASSRDPLDEQFF	TRBV9	medium-sized	TRBJ2-1	NA
TGTGCCAGCAGCCCCCGGGAGGCGAGACAGCCCCAGCATTTT	CASSPREARQPQHF	TRBV9	many	TRBJ1-5	NA
TGTGCCAGCAGCCCCGAGGGACTAGCGGTAGGGAATGAGCAGTTCTTC	CASSPEGLAVGNEQFF	TRBV9	many	TRBJ2-1	TRBD2
TGTGCCAGCAGCGCACCGGGACAGGGGGACCACGAGCAGTACTTC	CASSAPGQGDHEQYF	TRBV9	many	TRBJ2-7	TRBD1
TGTGCCAGCAGCTCCGGGAAGCGGTATGGCTACACCTTC	CASSSGKRYGYTF	TRBV9	many	TRBJ1-2	NA
TGTGCCAGCAGCGTGAGAGGGGGACTAGCCGGCGAGCAGTACTTC	CASSVRGGLAGEQYF	TRBV9	many	TRBJ2-7	TRBD2
TGTGCCAGCAGCAAAGAGAGCGGGGAGTATGGCTACACCTTC	CASSKESGEYGYTF	TRBV21-1	many	TRBJ1-2	NA
TGTGCCAGCAGCGAGACGACAGGGGCGAATGAGCAGTTCTTC	CASSETTGANEQFF	TRBV9	many	TRBJ2-1	TRBD1
TGTGCCAGCAGCGCGTCCATAGACCAAGAGACCCAGTACTTC	CASSASIDQETQYF	TRBV9	many	TRBJ2-5	NA
TGTGCCAGCAGCGCGAGTAGCGGGGGCACAGATACGCAGTATTTT	CASSASSGGTDTQYF	TRBV9	medium-sized	TRBJ2-3	TRBD2
TGTGCCAGCAGCGTAGGGGCAGGTAATCAGCCCCAGCATTTT	CASSVGAGNQPQHF	TRBV9	many	TRBJ1-5	NA
TGTGCCAGCAGCTCGGGACAGGGCTCTGGAAACACCATATATTTT	CASSSGQGSGNTIYF	TRBV9	many	TRBJ1-3	TRBD1
TGTGCCAGCAGCGTCGGGACAGGGACTGAAGCTTTCTTT	CASSVGTGTEAFF	TRBV9	many	TRBJ1-1	TRBD1
TGTGCCAGCGTAGGAATGCGTGGCTACACCTTC	CASVGMRGYTF	TRBV9	NA	TRBJ1-2	NA
TGTGCCAGCAGCGTAGAGGGGACGAGCTCCTACGAGCAGTACTTC	CASSVEGTSSYEQYF	TRBV9	many	TRBJ2-7	NA
TGTGCCAGCAGCGCGAAAACGGGGGAACAGGAGCAGTTCTTC	CASSAKTGEQEQFF	TRBV9	many	TRBJ2-1	NA
TGTGCCAGCAGCGCGGAGGGGAGCTCCTACAATGAGCAGTTCTTC	CASSAEGSSYNEQFF	TRBV9	medium-sized	TRBJ2-1	NA
TGTGCCAGCAGCTCAGGGACTAGCGGCCCCTACAATGAGCAGTTCTTC	CASSSGTSGPYNEQFF	TRBV9	medium-sized	TRBJ2-1	TRBD2
TGTGCCAGCAGCGATGGGGAGACCCAGTACTTC	CASSDGETQYF	TRBV9	many	TRBJ2-5	NA
TGTGCCAGCAGCGTAGAGTGGGGGGGACAAGAGACCCAGTACTTC	CASSVEWGGQETQYF	TRBV9	many	TRBJ2-5	TRBD2
TGTGCCAGCACCCCGGGGGGGGACTACAATGAGCAGTTCTTC	CASTPGGDYNEQFF	TRBV9	many	TRBJ2-1	TRBD2
TGTGCCAGCAGCGGGGCGGGGTCCTACAATGAGCAGTTCTTC	CASSGAGSYNEQFF	TRBV9	many	TRBJ2-1	NA